The 3 T cell receptor beta chains below were found in one sample sequenced in a study of blood T cell repertoires in COVID-19. Repertoires were generated with immunoSEQ multiplex PCR, while TCRdb's copy carries only in-frame clones and drops some. Of around 120,000 clones listed, about three quarters are singletons. Sequenced sample: peripheral blood. Source of these receptors: a woman in her sixties or seventies with acute or convalescent COVID-19.

This clone was observed a few times. The chain couples TRBV19 to TRBJ1-2; 7 nucleotides line up with TRBD1. Germline V CDR1 and CDR2: LNHDA, SQIVND (reference sequence). CDR3 length: 12 residues. The trim removed 5 bases at V and 10 bases at J, leaving 7 bases unmatched. Here the CDR3 reads CASSLQGLDYTF. The CDR3 nucleotides are TGTGCCAGTAGTTTACAGGGGTTAGACTACACCTTC.

The chain joins TRBV28 to TRBJ2-7; 7 bases agree with TRBD1. V was clipped by 5 bases and J by 3 bases; unmatched bases: 7. The length of the CDR3 is 14 residues. In germline, CDR1 is MDHEN, CDR2 SYDVKM. CDR3 in amino acids: CASSTGTANYEQYF. CDR3 nucleotides: TGTGCCAGCAGTACCGGGACAGCAAACTACGAGCAGTACTTC. The whole variable domain, filled in from reference TRBV28 and TRBJ2-7, reads DVKVTQSSRYLVKRTGEKVFLECVQDMDHENMFWYRQDPGLGLRLIYFSYDVKMKEKGDIPEGYSVSREKKERFSLILESASTNQTSMYLCASSTGTANYEQYFGPGTRLTVT.

This clone was seen more than once but under ten times. The chain links TRBV6-4 to TRBJ2-1; a weak D match, TRBD1 (7 bases). The length of the CDR3 is 15 residues. Germline V CDR1 and CDR2: MRHNA, SNTAGT. Deletions cut 8 bases from V and 8 bases from J, with 22 bases between. The CDR3 DNA is TGTGCCAGCTCACTCAAAGACGGAGGGGGCGATGAGCAGTTCTTC. Translating it yields CASSLKDGGGDEQFF.